Described below is a single T cell receptor (beta chain) sequence and its context. The assay was immunoSEQ multiplex PCR, and TCRdb's table has in-frame clones only and misses some. The sample shows around 140,000 clones, 80% to 90% of them seen only once. Germline CDR1 reads SGHTA; CDR2 reads FQGNSA. The CDR3 extends over 15 amino acids. The ends lost 0 bases at V and 5 bases at J; junction bases unmatched: 5. The sample comes from a study of T cell responses to AZD1222 COVID-19 vaccine. Sample: peripheral blood, taken on day 0 of AZD1222 vaccination. This sequence joins TRBV7-2 and TRBJ2-3; TRBD2 matches at 7 bases. This TCR derives from an adult in good health. CDR3 sequence (DNA): TGTGCCAGCAGCTTAGCCGCGGGGGTTGTAGATACGCAGTATTTT. It yields the protein CASSLAAGVVDTQYF.